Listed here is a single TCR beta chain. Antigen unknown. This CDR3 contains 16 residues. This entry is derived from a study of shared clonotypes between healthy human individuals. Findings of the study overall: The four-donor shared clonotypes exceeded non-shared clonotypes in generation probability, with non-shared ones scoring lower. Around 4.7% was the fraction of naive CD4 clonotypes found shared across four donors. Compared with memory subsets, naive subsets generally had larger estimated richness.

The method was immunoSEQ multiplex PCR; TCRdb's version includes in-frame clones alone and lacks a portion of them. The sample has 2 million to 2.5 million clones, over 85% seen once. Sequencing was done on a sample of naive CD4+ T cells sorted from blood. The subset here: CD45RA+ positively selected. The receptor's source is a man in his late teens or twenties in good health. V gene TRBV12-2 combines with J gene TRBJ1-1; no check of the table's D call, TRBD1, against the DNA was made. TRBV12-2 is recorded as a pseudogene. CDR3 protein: CASRLGDRRSGSEAFF. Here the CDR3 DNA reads TGTGCAAGTCGCTTGGGGGACAGGAGGTCCGGGAGTGAAGCTTTCTTT.